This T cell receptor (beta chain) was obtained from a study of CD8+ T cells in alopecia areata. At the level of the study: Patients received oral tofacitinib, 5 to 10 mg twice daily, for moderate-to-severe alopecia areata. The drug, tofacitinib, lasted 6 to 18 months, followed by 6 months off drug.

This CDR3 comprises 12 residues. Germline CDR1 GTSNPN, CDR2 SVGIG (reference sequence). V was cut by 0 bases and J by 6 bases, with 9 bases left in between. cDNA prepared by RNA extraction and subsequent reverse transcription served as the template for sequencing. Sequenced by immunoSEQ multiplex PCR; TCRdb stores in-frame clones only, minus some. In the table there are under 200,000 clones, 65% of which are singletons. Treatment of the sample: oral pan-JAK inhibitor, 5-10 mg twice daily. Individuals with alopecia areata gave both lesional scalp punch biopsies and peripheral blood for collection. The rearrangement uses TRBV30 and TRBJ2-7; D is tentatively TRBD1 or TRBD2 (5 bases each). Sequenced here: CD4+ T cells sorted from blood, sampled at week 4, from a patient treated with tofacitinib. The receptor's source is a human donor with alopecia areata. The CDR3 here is CAWSVPGPEQYF. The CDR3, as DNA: TGTGCCTGGAGTGTCCCGGGGCCCGAGCAGTACTTC.